This is a list of T cell receptor beta chains from one sample in a study of cytomegalovirus exposure and HLA in healthy donors. Using immunoSEQ multiplex PCR, the repertoire was profiled, and TCRdb retains in-frame clones only, with some absent. The sample lists 150,000 to 200,000 clones, around nine tenths occurring once. The sequencing sample was made of PBMCs. These receptors were collected from a man younger than 30 in good health and CMV-seropositive. Each CDR3 is given with its conserved first and last residue. Fields, in order: D gene, CDR3 length, clone size, J gene, V gene, CDR3 DNA, CDR3 protein. D genes are given only for firm matches. Only part of the rows carry a size: once, few, many, or a class if the clone is expanded.

- 14 - TRBJ1-4 TRBV6-1 TGTGCCAGCAGCCTCGGGGCAACTAATGAAAAACTGTTTTTT CASSLGATNEKLFF
- 14 few TRBJ1-5 TRBV19 TGTGCCAGTAGTATCGGGCGGGGTGCTTGGCCCCAGCATTTT CASSIGRGAWPQHF
- 13 - TRBJ1-5 TRBV11-2 TGTGCCAGCAGCTCCAGGCGGGATCAGCCCCAGCATTTT CASSSRRDQPQHF
TRBD1 18 - TRBJ2-3 TRBV10-1 TGCGCCAGCAGTGAACCGGGACAGGGGACCCATGGGGCAGATACGCAGTATTTT CASSEPGQGTHGADTQYF
- 16 - TRBJ1-1 TRBV10-3 TGTGCCATCAGTGAGTCGTACGCGGGGGGCTTAGCTGAAGCTTTCTTT CAISESYAGGLAEAFF
TRBD1 15 - TRBJ1-4 TRBV7-9 TGTGCCAGCAGCTCATGGACAGGGGCTAATGAAAAACTGTTTTTT CASSSWTGANEKLFF
TRBD1 18 - TRBJ1-2 TRBV25-1 TGTGCCAGCAGTGAATTAGAGACCGGACAGGGACAGGCCTATGGCTACACCTTC CASSELETGQGQAYGYTF
TRBD2 16 - TRBJ2-7 TRBV4-2 TGTGCCAGCAGTCTAGCGGGAGGGACCAGCTCCTACGAGCAGTACTTC CASSLAGGTSSYEQYF
- 12 - TRBJ1-5 TRBV28 TGTGCCAGCAGTTTAGAGGAGTTTCCCCAGCATTTT CASSLEEFPQHF
TRBD2 16 - TRBJ2-1 TRBV27 TGTGCCAGCAGTCTCGGACTTAGCGGGTCCTACAATGAGCAGTTCTTC CASSLGLSGSYNEQFF
- 13 - TRBJ1-4 TRBV5-4 TGTGCCAGCAGCTTGAAGGGGAATGAAAAACTGTTTTTT CASSLKGNEKLFF
- 16 few TRBJ2-3 TRBV4-2 TGTGCCAGCAGCCAAGAGTGGCGGCAGCACACAGATACGCAGTATTTT CASSQEWRQHTDTQYF
- 14 - TRBJ2-7 TRBV30 TGTGCCTGGGCCGTCGGGGGACTGAGCCACGAGCAGTACTTC CAWAVGGLSHEQYF
- 10 - TRBJ2-3 TRBV6-5 TGTGCCAGCAGAGGCGAGGCGCAGTATTTT CASRGEAQYF
TRBD1 17 - TRBJ2-3 TRBV15 TGTGCCACCAGCAGAGATCCGGGACAGGGTAGTGCAGATACGCAGTATTTT CATSRDPGQGSADTQYF
- 13 - TRBJ1-1 TRBV27 TGTGCCAGCAGTCCCGCGGGGGACACTGAAGCTTTCTTT CASSPAGDTEAFF
- 14 few TRBJ2-5 TRBV9 TGTGCCAGCAGCCGCCAAACAGAGCTAGAGACCCAGTACTTC CASSRQTELETQYF
- 14 - TRBJ2-3 TRBV27 TGTGCCAGCAGTTTCGGCGGGATTGGAGATACGCAGTATTTT CASSFGGIGDTQYF
TRBD1 23 - TRBJ1-3 TRBV19 TGTGCCAGTAGTACCCGCCCCCTACAGGGGACTCTGGAAACCTGGGACTCTGGAAACACCATATATTTT CASSTRPLQGTLETWDSGNTIYF
TRBD1 15 few TRBJ1-5 TRBV6-1 TGTGCCAGCAGAGTGACAGGGGATAGCAATCAGCCCCAGCATTTT CASRVTGDSNQPQHF
- 12 few TRBJ2-2 TRBV6-1 TGTGCCAGGAAGGGGGACACCGGGGAGCTGTTTTTT CARKGDTGELFF
TRBD2 16 - TRBJ2-1 TRBV2 TGTGCCAGCAGCACAGGACTAGCGGGGGGGATACCGTGTCAGTTCTTC CASSTGLAGGIPCQFF